These 14 T cell receptor beta chains share one sample of origin, sequenced in a study of T cells in women clearing cervical HPV infection. Repertoires were generated with immunoSEQ multiplex PCR, while TCRdb's copy carries only in-frame clones and drops some. Recorded for this sample: tens of thousands of clones. Sequencing was carried out using blood buffy coat. The receptors shown here come from a woman aged 18-70 years with a cervical HPV16 infection that either progressed to CIN3+ or cleared (not recorded which).

With respect to this clone: The read ends 3 residues early relative to the CDR3; the germline J gene fills the gap. The chain links TRBV2 to TRBJ2-7, with D maybe TRBD1 (5 bases). CDR3 length equals 14 residues. The germline gives CDR1 SNHLY, CDR2 FYNNEI. Trimming removed 4 bases from V and 2 bases from J, with 12 bases in between. CDR3 amino acids: CASSGLTVPYEQYF. The covered CDR3 bases are TGTGCCAGCAGTGGTTTGACAGTCCCCTACGAG.

With regard to this clone: From the germline J gene comes the end of the CDR3, since the read stops 3 residues before it. J is TRBJ2-1 and V is TRBV10-1, with TRBD1 matching over 8 bases. V lost 6 bases to trimming and J lost 9 bases; unmatched junction nucleotides: 13. The CDR3 contains 15 residues. The germline gives CDR1 WNHNN, CDR2 SYGVQD (reference sequence). This chain's CDR3 is CASSQTGANSREQFF. The CDR3 bases that were read are TGCGCCAGCAGCCAGACAGGGGCAAATTCTCGTGAG.

Worth noting for this clone: The read stops 3 residues short of the end of the CDR3; the missing end is completed from the germline J gene. V is TRBV11-3 and J is TRBJ2-1; 7 nucleotides line up with TRBD2. The CDR3 has 15 amino acids. With 1 base clipped from V and 7 bases from J, the junction kept 7 bases outside the gene matches. Per the germline V gene, CDR1 is SGHNT and CDR2 is YENEEA. CDR3 protein: CASSLAGGSTNEQFF. Incomplete CDR3 DNA: TGTGCCAGCAGCTTAGCGGGCGGGAGTACGAATGAG.

CDR3 region: CASFGQGVKEKLFF. The sequenced CDR3 bases are TGTGCCAGTTTCGGACAGGGGGTAAAGGAAAAG. This rearrangement joins TRBV19 to TRBJ2-2, with 10 bases fitting TRBD1. The CDR3 is cut off 3 residues early in the read; its end comes from the germline J gene. This CDR3 has 14 residues. Per germline, CDR1 LNHDA and CDR2 SQIVND (reference sequence).

To note about this clone: The CDR3 end is not reached by the read, which stops 3 residues before it; the germline J gene fills it in. The chain combines TRBV30 with TRBJ2-3, with TRBD2 as a possible D gene (6 bases). CDR1 and CDR2 from the germline V gene are GTSNPN and SVGIG (reference sequence). V lost 0 bases and J lost 1, with 11 bases in between. The CDR3 runs 15 residues. Partial CDR3 DNA: TGTGCCTGGAGTGTACGGGGGACCCGCACAGATACG. Amino acid sequence: CAWSVRGTRTDT. The CDR3 in full is CAWSVRGTRTDTQYF.

Details on this clone: The junction shows a germline mismatch at one end, possibly a read error. The read falls 3 residues short of the CDR3 end, and the missing part is taken from the germline J gene. The chain couples TRBV4-2 to TRBJ2-1, with a possible D match to TRBD1 (5 bases). This CDR3 spans 14 amino acids. CDR1 LGHNA and CDR2 YNFKEQ come from the germline V gene. CDR3 DNA, as far as it was read: TGCGCCAGCAGCCAATTCCAGGGTAACAATGAG. Protein: CASSQFQGNNE. In full, the CDR3 reads CASSQFQGNNEQFF.

A word on this clone: The read ends 3 residues before the CDR3 terminus; that terminus is restored from the germline J gene. The chain couples TRBV29-1 to TRBJ1-3; D call uncertain. The CDR3 loop spans 11 amino acids. CDR1 and CDR2 (germline): SQVTM, ANQGSEA. V lost 2 bases and J lost 4, with 3 bases in between. The sequenced part of the CDR3 DNA is TGCAGCGTTGAAAGGGGAAACACC. Translated: CSVERGNT. The full CDR3 reads CSVERGNTIYF.

Remarks on this clone: The CDR3 end falls 3 residues outside the read, so it is completed with the germline J gene. This chain links TRBV2 with TRBJ1-3; perhaps TRBD1 as D (5 bases). CDR3 length: 13 amino acids. Trimming took 4 bases from V and 6 from J, leaving 10 bases between them. Germline V lookup: CDR1 SNHLY, CDR2 FYNNEI. The part of the CDR3 DNA that was read is TGTGCCAGCAGTGGGAGGGGAGCAAACACC. Protein product: CASSGRGANT. The entire CDR3 protein is CASSGRGANTIYF.

Notes on this clone: The read ends 3 residues shy of where the CDR3 ends; the end is completed using the germline J gene. V gene TRBV5-4 combines with J gene TRBJ1-2; 7 nucleotides align to TRBD1. The germline CDR1 and CDR2 sequences are SGHNT and YYREEE (reference sequence). V dropped 4 bases and J dropped 2; count of bases not matched to a gene: 2. The CDR3 length is 13 residues. The CDR3 protein is CASSRQGNYGYTF. CDR3 bases read: TGTGCCAGCAGCCGACAGGGCAACTATGGC.

Of note for this clone: The read comes to an end 3 residues before the CDR3 does, leaving the germline J gene to fill in the end. The chain carries TRBV27 and TRBJ1-3, with D possibly matching TRBD1 (6 bases). The CDR3 spans 17 residues. CDR1 is MNHEY, CDR2 SMNVEV, per germline (reference sequence). The V end was cut by 7 bases, the J end by 4 bases, with 23 bases between. CDR3 amino acids: CASNYLTSGAWGNTIYF. Incomplete CDR3 DNA: TGTGCCAGCAACTACCTAACATCAGGGGCGTGGGGAAACACC.

Remarks on this clone: Read data end 3 residues before the CDR3 end; the end is taken from the germline J gene. The rearrangement joins TRBV7-6 to TRBJ2-1; tentative D call: TRBD2 (5 bases). CDR3 length: 14 amino acids. The germline V and J ends were trimmed by 2 bases and 4 bases, with 9 bases remaining between them. Germline V lookup: CDR1 SGHVS, CDR2 FNYEAQ. CDR3 bases read: TGTGCCAGCAGCTTATTTTCGGGGTACAATGAG. Encoded protein: CASSLFSGYNE. The entire CDR3 is CASSLFSGYNEQFF. The full variable domain, with the rest looked up from reference TRBV7-6 and TRBJ2-1, is GAGVSQSPRYKVTKRGQDVALRCDPISGHVSLYWYRQALGQGPEFLTYFNYEAQQDKSGLPNDRFSAERPEGSISTLTIQRTEQRDSAMYRCASSLFSGYNEQFFGPGTRLTVL.

As for this clone: This CDR3 is also generated by other DNA sequences in the sample. Partial CDR3 DNA: TGTGCCAGCTCACCCCGCGGGGCGGAAGAGACG. Translation gives CASSPRGAEET. The whole CDR3 reads CASSPRGAEETQYF. The genes are TRBV18 and TRBJ2-3; D perhaps matches TRBD2 (6 bases). The read terminates 3 residues before the CDR3 end, so the remaining end is supplied by the germline J gene. The CDR3 contains 14 residues. The germline gives CDR1 KGHSH, CDR2 LQKENI.

Comments on this clone: The sequenced fragment ends 3 residues before the CDR3 boundary, so the rest is inferred from the germline J gene. The V and J genes are TRBV18 and TRBJ2-2; 8 nucleotides agree with TRBD1. The CDR3 runs to 15 residues. V lost 4 bases and J lost 3; bases outside the gene matches: 4. The germline V gene encodes CDR1 KGHSH and CDR2 LQKENI. Incomplete CDR3 DNA: TGTGCCAGCTCACGAGGACAGGGCGACACCGGGGAG. This sequence encodes CASSRGQGDTGE. The full CDR3 reads CASSRGQGDTGELFF.

Of note for this clone: The CDR3 end lies 3 residues beyond the end of the read and is filled in from the germline J gene. The chain uses TRBV5-3 and TRBJ2-7, with D unclear. TRBV5-3 is designated an ORF whose function remains uncertain. V was shortened by 0 bases and J by 5 bases, with 6 bases between the two germline ends. The CDR3 has 12 residues. The CDR3 protein is CARSLELDEQYF. The covered CDR3 bases are TGTGCCAGAAGCTTGGAACTCGACGAG.